The 26 T cell receptor beta chains below were found in one sample sequenced in a study of spatial heterogeneity in lung cancer. The time point: sample taken at primary tumor resection. The study's findings and limits: Tumoral mutation counts were tracked by counts of expanded intratumoral alpha and beta TCRs.

These receptors' antigens are unknown. TCRdb independently ran MiXCR on the 5' RACE reads; one entry per CDR3 protein. The table includes fewer than 10,000 distinct CDR3 sequences, approximately 5% detected once. This specimen was lung tumor tissue, taken at surgery. These receptors all come from a female donor with early-stage non-small cell lung cancer.

Ten or more counts support this clonotype. The rearrangement links TRBV5-1 to TRBJ2-3; 8 nucleotides line up with TRBD2. The V gene's germline CDR1 is SGHRS and CDR2 YFSETQ. CDR3 length equals 15 residues. V lost 3 bases and J lost 0; bases outside the gene matches: 3. The DNA for the CDR3 is TGCGCCAGCAGCTGGAGCGGGAGTAGCACAGATACGCAGTATTTT. Translation gives CASSWSGSSTDTQYF.

The chain has TRBV4-1 and TRBJ1-5; no definite D call. V gave up 2 bases and J gave up 0 bases, with 8 bases separating them. This CDR3 is built from 15 residues. The germline V gene has CDR1 MGHRA and CDR2 YSYEKL. The CDR3 spells CASSQLQYSNQPQHF. CDR3 sequence (DNA): TGCGCCAGCAGCCAACTCCAATATAGCAATCAGCCCCAGCATTTT.

This clonotype is medium-sized. The chain couples TRBV27 to TRBJ2-5, with D perhaps being TRBD1 or TRBD2 (5 bases each). Germline lookup yields CDR1 MNHEY and CDR2 SMNVEV (reference sequence). This CDR3 is built from 14 residues. The V gene lost 5 bases and the J gene lost 4 bases, with 14 bases spanning the gap. The DNA of the CDR3 is TGTGCCAGCAGTAGGGACCCCCGGGGAGAGACCCAGTACTTC. This codes for CASSRDPRGETQYF.

This clonotype was detected only a few times. The V call is TRBV2, the J call TRBJ2-3, with D possibly matching TRBD1 (5 bases). The ends were cut back, 7 bases at V and 3 bases at J, with 8 bases in the middle. CDR3 length equals 12 residues. Germline values: CDR1 SNHLY, CDR2 FYNNEI. Here the CDR3 DNA reads TGTGCCAGCATGGACAATACAGATACGCAGTATTTT. Translating gives CASMDNTDTQYF.

This clonotype came up many times. V gene TRBV28 combines with J gene TRBJ1-6, with TRBD1 matching 10 bases. V dropped 5 bases and J dropped 8; count of bases not matched to a gene: 6. The CDR3 length is 15 residues. CDR1 and CDR2 (germline): MDHEN, SYDVKM. In nucleotides, the CDR3 is TGTGCCAGCAGTCCGACAGGGGGCGAGTATTCACCCCTCCACTTT. Translation gives CASSPTGGEYSPLHF.

This clonotype ranks as medium-sized. This chain joins TRBV28 and TRBJ1-6, with D tentatively TRBD1 (6 bases). The CDR3 is 15 amino acids. CDR1 MDHEN and CDR2 SYDVKM come from the germline V gene. V lost 2 bases and J lost 8, with 13 bases in between. CDR3 loop: CASSLMQGRYSPLHF. CDR3 coding DNA: TGTGCCAGCAGTTTAATGCAGGGGAGGTATTCACCCCTCCACTTT. The full variable domain, its missing parts supplied by reference TRBV28 and TRBJ1-6, is DVKVTQSSRYLVKRTGEKVFLECVQDMDHENMFWYRQDPGLGLRLIYFSYDVKMKEKGDIPEGYSVSREKKERFSLILESASTNQTSMYLCASSLMQGRYSPLHFGNGTRLTVT.

This clonotype qualifies as medium-sized. This chain links TRBV4-2 with TRBJ2-4; 8 bases match TRBD2. CDR1 LGHNA and CDR2 YNFKEQ come from the germline V gene. The CDR3 spans 16 residues. The ends lost 4 bases at V and 3 bases at J; junction bases unmatched: 8. The CDR3 is CASSRSGTAGKNIQYF. CDR3 nucleotides: TGTGCCAGCAGCCGTAGCGGGACCGCGGGCAAAAACATTCAGTACTTC.

This clonotype occurred many times. The chain is built from TRBV5-1 and TRBJ2-5; 10 bases are a match to TRBD2. Germline values: CDR1 SGHRS, CDR2 YFSETQ. The CDR3 sequence is 15 residues long. V shed 1 base and J 5 bases; nucleotides not matched to a gene: 5. CDR3: CASSLLAGGGETQYF. In nucleotides, the CDR3 is TGCGCCAGCAGCTTGTTAGCGGGAGGAGGGGAGACCCAGTACTTC.

The gene calls are TRBV11-2 and TRBJ2-5; TRBD2 matches 9 bases. Germline V gives CDR1 SGHAT, CDR2 FQNNGV. J gave up 1 base and V 7 bases, and 10 bases lay outside the gene matches. The CDR3 runs to 16 residues. CDR3 nucleotides: TGTGCCAGCACCCCCCCGGGCGGGAGGGCCCAAGAGACCCAGTACTTC. Translating gives CASTPPGGRAQETQYF. Full variable domain (outside the CDR3, taken from reference TRBV11-2 and TRBJ2-5): EAGVAQSPRYKIIEKRQSVAFWCNPISGHATLYWYQQILGQGPKLLIQFQNNGVVDDSQLPKDRFSAERLKGVDSTLKIQPAKLEDSAVYLCASTPPGGRAQETQYFGPGTRLLVL.

The V call is TRBV12-3 or TRBV12-4, the J call TRBJ2-6; 7 positions match TRBD1. This CDR3 spans 18 amino acids. Trimming took 5 bases from V and 5 from J; bases not matched to a gene: 15. The chain's CDR3 is CASSLLWITGVRANVLTF. In nucleotides, the CDR3 is TGTGCCAGCAGTCTACTGTGGATAACAGGGGTCCGGGCCAACGTCCTGACTTTC.

This clonotype came up many times. V gene TRBV10-3 combines with J gene TRBJ2-5, with D possibly being TRBD2 (5 bases). The CDR3 totals 13 residues. Germline CDR1 is ENHRY and CDR2 is SYGVKD. V was trimmed by 5 bases and J by 5 bases, leaving 12 bases between them. CDR3 loop: CAISSGEKETQYF. The CDR3 DNA follows: TGTGCCATCAGTTCCGGGGAGAAGGAGACCCAGTACTTC.

This clonotype has a count of ten or more. The CDR3 DNA reads as TGTGCCAGCAGGGTCCGGGACTACCGCGGTGAGACCCAGTACTTC. Translating gives CASRVRDYRGETQYF. The chain joins TRBV28 to TRBJ2-5; 7 nucleotides align to TRBD2. The trim removed 6 bases at V and 5 bases at J, leaving 12 bases unmatched. The germline V gene has CDR1 MDHEN and CDR2 SYDVKM. The CDR3 covers 15 residues.

This clonotype was counted at least ten times. The CDR3 region has the DNA TGCGCCAGCAGACGGGCGGAAAATCAGCCCCAGCATTTT. Residues: CASRRAENQPQHF. The rearrangement joins TRBV5-1 to TRBJ1-5, with D uncertain. The CDR3 spans 13 residues. Germline V lookup: CDR1 SGHRS, CDR2 YFSETQ. Trimming took off 5 bases at V and 4 bases at J, with 10 bases between the two ends.

The table lists this clonotype with many counts. This rearrangement joins TRBV20-1 to TRBJ2-3; 8 bases are shared with TRBD2. The CDR3 loop spans 14 amino acids. The germline V gene encodes CDR1 DFQATT and CDR2 SNEGSKA (reference sequence). V lost 6 bases to trimming and J lost 1 base; unmatched junction nucleotides: 6. This CDR3 is CSALSGSGTDTQYF. For the CDR3, the DNA is TGCAGTGCCTTAAGCGGGAGTGGCACAGATACGCAGTATTTT.

This clonotype appeared many times. The conserved phenylalanine or tryptophan is not found at the CDR3 terminus, so this likely reflects a read error. Because the CDR3's place on the DNA is in doubt, the DNA is left out and the CDR3 is given as listed by TCRdb. The V call is TRBV5-4, the J call TRBJ2-1; whether TRBD2, the table's D call, matches the DNA was not checked. CDR1 is SGHNT, CDR2 YYREEE, per germline (reference sequence). The CDR3 has 15 amino acids, counting both end residues. CDR3 loop: CASSTAGSGRPQQKL.

This clonotype was counted many times. The chain has TRBV27 and TRBJ1-1, with TRBD1 identical over 9 bases. Germline trimming cut 3 bases from V and 1 base from J; bases unmatched to any gene: 15. CDR1 MNHEY and CDR2 SMNVEV come from the germline V gene (reference sequence). The CDR3 length is 19 residues. The CDR3 here is CASSLIPPGQGYPNTEAFF. DNA for the CDR3: TGTGCCAGCAGTTTGATTCCGCCGGGACAGGGTTACCCGAACACTGAAGCTTTCTTT.

This clonotype was counted many times. The chain couples TRBV7-3 to TRBJ1-5; weak D call: TRBD1 (5 bases). The ends were cut back, 5 bases at V and 7 bases at J, with 12 bases in the middle. This CDR3 is built from 13 residues. Germline V gene data show CDR1 as SGHTA and CDR2 as FQGTGA. CDR3 loop: CASSPGQGQPQHF. In DNA form, the CDR3 reads TGTGCCAGCAGCCCAGGTCAGGGCCAGCCCCAGCATTTT.

This clonotype was counted many times. The chain employs TRBV6-4 and TRBJ1-5, with no clear D. The germline gives CDR1 MRHNA, CDR2 SNTAGT. The CDR3 runs to 16 residues. Trimming left V 5 bases short and J 0 bases short, with 14 bases between. This CDR3 reads CASSPRSKSSNQPQHF. In DNA form, the CDR3 reads TGTGCCAGCAGTCCCAGGAGTAAATCTAGCAATCAGCCCCAGCATTTT.

This clonotype was recorded many times. The chain uses TRBV5-1 and TRBJ2-7; 8 bases match TRBD1. Looked up from germline, CDR1 is SGHRS and CDR2 is YFSETQ. V lost 3 bases and J lost 2; bases outside the gene matches: 4. The CDR3 is 14 residues long. In nucleotides, the CDR3 is TGCGCCAGCAGCTCGGGACAGGCGACCTACGAGCAGTACTTC. Its protein is CASSSGQATYEQYF.

In its sample, this clonotype ranks as medium-sized. The chain carries TRBV6-5 and TRBJ1-1; perhaps TRBD1 as D (6 bases). CDR3 length: 13 residues. Trimming took 4 bases from V and 8 from J, leaving 14 bases between them. Germline-derived CDR1 and CDR2 are MNHEY and SVGAGI. The CDR3 nucleotides read TGTGCCAGCAGTTTCCCAGGGGCCCTAGAAGCTTTCTTT. The encoded protein is CASSFPGALEAFF.

This clonotype was seen at least ten times. Here the CDR3 DNA reads TGTGCCAGCTCAGCTACCGGCCTCCTGGGCACTGAAGCTTTCTTT. Amino acids: CASSATGLLGTEAFF. The rearrangement joins TRBV18 to TRBJ1-1, with D hard to call. The CDR3 is 15 residues long. V lost 5 bases and J 4 bases, leaving 17 bases between the germline ends. Germline V lookup: CDR1 KGHSH, CDR2 LQKENI.

By share, this clonotype counts as medium-sized. The J gene is TRBJ1-5, the V gene TRBV7-9; D ambiguous. Trimming took 11 bases from V and 5 from J, leaving 10 bases between them. This CDR3 spans 11 amino acids. Germline values: CDR1 SEHNR, CDR2 FQNEAQ (reference sequence). CDR3 in amino acids: CACGEDQPQHF. In DNA form, the CDR3 reads TGTGCCTGCGGGGAAGATCAGCCCCAGCATTTT.

This clonotype was counted many times. The rearrangement uses TRBV20-1 and TRBJ2-3, with D uncertain. CDR3 length: 15 amino acids. Germline CDR1 and CDR2: DFQATT and SNEGSKA (reference sequence). Trimming left V 5 bases short and J 2 bases short, with 17 bases between. This CDR3 reads CSAGPFEVYTDTQYF. CDR3 bases: TGCAGTGCTGGGCCCTTCGAGGTCTACACAGATACGCAGTATTTT.

This clonotype was observed at least ten times. This rearrangement joins TRBV20-1 to TRBJ2-4, with TRBD1 matching over 9 bases. Germline CDR1 and CDR2: DFQATT and SNEGSKA (reference sequence). This CDR3 is 13 amino acids long. V shed 4 bases, J shed 3 bases, and the junction held 1 base outside the gene matches. CDR3 region: CSAKTGGKNIQYF. CDR3 DNA sequence: TGCAGTGCTAAGACAGGGGGCAAAAACATTCAGTACTTC.

This clonotype appeared many times. The J gene is TRBJ2-7, the V gene TRBV20-1, with 8 bases fitting TRBD2. This CDR3 has 14 residues. After removal of 3 bases from V and 3 bases from J, the junction contained 7 bases not matched to a gene. Germline V gives CDR1 DFQATT, CDR2 SNEGSKA (reference sequence). The CDR3 is CSASQAGALYEQYF. The CDR3 DNA is TGCAGTGCTAGCCAAGCGGGGGCTCTCTACGAGCAGTACTTC.

In its sample, this clonotype ranks as medium-sized (0.01 to 0.1%). The rearrangement links TRBV6-5 to TRBJ1-4; TRBD1 aligns across 7 bases. The ends lost 8 bases at V and 6 bases at J; junction bases unmatched: 6. CDR1 and CDR2 (germline): MNHEY, SVGAGI. The CDR3 covers 13 residues. The CDR3 reads CASGRTGYEKLFF. Written as DNA, the CDR3 is TGTGCCAGCGGGAGGACAGGCTATGAAAAACTGTTTTTT.